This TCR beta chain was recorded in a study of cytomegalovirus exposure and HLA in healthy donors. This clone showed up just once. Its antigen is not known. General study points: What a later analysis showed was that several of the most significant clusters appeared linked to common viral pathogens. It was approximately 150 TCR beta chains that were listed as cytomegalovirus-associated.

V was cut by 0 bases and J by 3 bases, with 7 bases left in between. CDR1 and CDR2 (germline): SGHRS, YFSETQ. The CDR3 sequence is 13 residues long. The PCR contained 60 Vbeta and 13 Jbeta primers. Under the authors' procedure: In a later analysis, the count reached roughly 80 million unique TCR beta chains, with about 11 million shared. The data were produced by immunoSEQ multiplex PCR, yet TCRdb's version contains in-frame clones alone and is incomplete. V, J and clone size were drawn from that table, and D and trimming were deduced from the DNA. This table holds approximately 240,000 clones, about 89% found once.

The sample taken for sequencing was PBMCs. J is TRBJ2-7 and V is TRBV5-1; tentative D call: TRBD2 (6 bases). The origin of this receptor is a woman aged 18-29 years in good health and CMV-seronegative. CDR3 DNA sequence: TGCGCCAGCAGCTTGGGACTAGACTACGAGCAGTACTTC. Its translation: CASSLGLDYEQYF. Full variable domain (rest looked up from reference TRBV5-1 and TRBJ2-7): KAGVTQTPRYLIKTRGQQVTLSCSPISGHRSVSWYQQTPGQGLQFLFEYFSETQRNKGNFPGRFSGRQFSNSRSEMNVSTLELGDSALYLCASSLGLDYEQYFGPGTRLTVT.